The 23 T cell receptor beta chains below were found in one sample sequenced in a study of cytomegalovirus exposure and HLA in healthy donors (dated by TCRdb to about 2017). The receptor library was made with the immunoSEQ multiplex PCR assay. For the multiplex PCR, a mixture combining 60 forward primers for TCR Vbeta segments and 13 reverse primers for TCR Jbeta segments was used. TCRdb took this table from immuneACCESS and kept in-frame rearrangements with V and J called. Such tables lack part of the clones; where checked against another copy, unresolved V genes explain under half of the gap, and the rest is unexplained. The sample includes about 100,000 clones, with 60% to 80% observed a single time. The top ten clonotypes cover 8.5% to 10% of the sample. Source material: PBMCs. Receptors originate from a male donor in good health and CMV-seropositive.

V gene TRBV10-3 combines with J gene TRBJ2-3; 7 nucleotides agree with TRBD2. This CDR3 region has 15 residues. Losses at the gene ends were 3 bases for V and 0 bases for J; bases not matched to a gene: 3. Germline CDR1 and CDR2: ENHRY and SYGVKD. In DNA, the CDR3 is TGTGCCATCAGTGAAGAAGCGGGGAGCACAGATACGCAGTATTTT. Translating gives CAISEEAGSTDTQYF.

The V gene is TRBV5-1, the J gene TRBJ2-7; 7 bases align to TRBD2. V was pared by 3 bases and J by 2 bases, with 5 bases of the junction left unmatched. Per germline, CDR1 SGHRS and CDR2 YFSETQ. The CDR3 is 14 residues long. The chain's CDR3 is CASSWTSSTYEQYF. The CDR3 nucleotides are TGCGCCAGCAGCTGGACTAGTTCTACCTACGAGCAGTACTTC.

This clone was recorded a few times. The chain recombines TRBV30 with TRBJ1-4, with a weak D call TRBD1 (6 bases). Trimming took off 3 bases at V and 15 bases at J, with 17 bases between the two ends. Germline V CDR1 and CDR2: GTSNPN, SVGIG (reference sequence). The CDR3 has 12 residues. Here the CDR3 DNA reads TGTGCCTGGAGCCCCGGGGACATCAGGGTGTTTTTT. It encodes CAWSPGDIRVFF. The full variable domain, with the rest looked up from reference TRBV30 and TRBJ1-4, is SQTIHQWPATLVQPVGSPLSLECTVEGTSNPNLYWYRQAAGRGLQLLFYSVGIGQISSEVPQNLSASRPQDRQFILSSKKLLLSDSGFYLCAWSPGDIRVFFGSGTQLSVL.

V and J are TRBV27 and TRBJ2-7, with D maybe TRBD1 (5 bases). This CDR3 has 12 amino acids. Germline V gene lookup returns CDR1 MNHEY and CDR2 SMNVEV (reference sequence). V gave up 5 bases and J gave up 12 bases, with 17 bases separating them. CDR3 sequence: CASSPIQAVLYF. The CDR3 DNA sequence: TGTGCCAGCAGTCCGATACAGGCTGTCCTGTACTTC.

This chain links TRBV6-4 with TRBJ2-3; the D is unclear. Trimming took 2 bases from V and 4 from J, leaving 7 bases between them. Germline V gene sequence: CDR1 MRHNA, CDR2 SNTAGT. The length of the CDR3 is 13 residues. The CDR3 DNA follows: TGTGCCAGCAGTGACCCTAAGTCAGATACGCAGTATTTT. It specifies CASSDPKSDTQYF.

The V and J genes are TRBV19 and TRBJ1-1, with D perhaps matching TRBD1 (5 bases). CDR3 length equals 14 residues. The germline V gene encodes CDR1 LNHDA and CDR2 SQIVND (reference sequence). Trimming removed 5 bases from V and 0 bases from J, with 10 bases in between. The CDR3 is CASSLGQLNTEAFF. DNA for the CDR3: TGTGCCAGTAGTCTCGGACAACTGAACACTGAAGCTTTCTTT.

The CDR3 DNA reads as TGTGCCAGCAGCTTAGGGGGGGGGAGTGAGCAGTACTTC. Translation: CASSLGGGSEQYF. The chain recombines TRBV7-2 with TRBJ2-7; TRBD2 agrees at 7 bases. The V and J ends lost 1 base and 7 bases, in that order; junction bases with no gene match: 4. The CDR3 has 13 amino acids. Germline V gene data show CDR1 as SGHTA and CDR2 as FQGNSA.

The chain couples TRBV6-6 to TRBJ2-5; 9 bases are a match to TRBD1. Per the germline V gene, CDR1 is MNHNY and CDR2 is SVGAGI (reference sequence). The length of the CDR3 is 15 residues. V dropped 2 bases and J dropped 2; count of bases not matched to a gene: 3. Here the CDR3 reads CASSYAGQGQETQYF. CDR3 nucleotide sequence: TGTGCCAGCAGTTACGCGGGACAGGGTCAAGAGACCCAGTACTTC.

V usage is TRBV7-9 and J usage is TRBJ2-7; perhaps TRBD2 as D (6 bases). This CDR3 is built from 13 residues. The ends were cut back, 5 bases at V and 3 bases at J, with 11 bases in the middle. Looked up from germline, CDR1 is SEHNR and CDR2 is FQNEAQ (reference sequence). The CDR3 loop is CASSGREFYEQYF. The CDR3 bases are TGTGCCAGCAGCGGCCGGGAGTTCTACGAGCAGTACTTC.

The genes are TRBV28 and TRBJ1-2; TRBD1 might be the D (6 bases). Germline V gene data show CDR1 as MDHEN and CDR2 as SYDVKM. V was clipped by 3 bases and J by 6 bases, with 14 bases between them. The CDR3 sequence is 14 residues long. The CDR3 DNA is TGTGCCAGCAGTTTGGGGGGGGCCCGGAATGGCTACACCTTC. Amino acid sequence: CASSLGGARNGYTF.

This clone is a singleton in its sample. CDR3 coding DNA: TGTGCCAGCAGCGTAGGCGGCTCTGGGGCCAACGTCCTGACTTTC. As protein: CASSVGGSGANVLTF. The chain recombines TRBV9 with TRBJ2-6; D is unresolved. The CDR3 has 15 amino acids. Germline lookup yields CDR1 SGDLS and CDR2 YYNGEE. The V and J ends lost 0 bases and 0 bases respectively, with 4 bases between them.

The rearrangement uses TRBV7-2 and TRBJ2-7; the D gene is possibly TRBD2 (6 bases). Per germline, CDR1 SGHTA and CDR2 FQGNSA. This CDR3 has 12 residues. Trimming stripped 1 base from V and 6 bases from J, with 7 bases between. The CDR3 DNA is TGTGCCAGCAGCTTAGGACTAGGCGAGCAGTACTTC. This gives the protein CASSLGLGEQYF. The full variable domain, completed using reference TRBV7-2 and TRBJ2-7, is GAGVSQSPSNKVTEKGKDVELRCDPISGHTALYWYRQSLGQGLEFLIYFQGNSAPDKSGLPSDRFSAERTGGSVSTLTIQRTQQEDSAVYLCASSLGLGEQYFGPGTRLTVT.

This chain uses TRBV7-3 with TRBJ2-7, with TRBD1 matching over 9 bases. Germline trimming cut 1 base from V and 2 bases from J; bases unmatched to any gene: 3. The CDR3 extends over 15 amino acids. Germline V gene lookup returns CDR1 SGHTA and CDR2 FQGTGA. The CDR3 region has the DNA TGTGCCAGCAGCTTAAGAGGACAGGGGCCCTACGAGCAGTACTTC. Its translation is CASSLRGQGPYEQYF.

J is TRBJ2-1 and V is TRBV5-4, with TRBD2 matching over 10 bases. CDR3 length: 17 amino acids. Per germline, CDR1 SGHNT and CDR2 YYREEE (reference sequence). The ends lost 7 bases at V and 6 bases at J; junction bases unmatched: 16. CDR3 DNA: TGTGCCAGCTCCCAGCCCCAAGCGGGAGGGCCTGGCAATGAGCAGTTCTTC. Amino acid sequence: CASSQPQAGGPGNEQFF.

The rearrangement uses TRBV5-8 and TRBJ2-3; TRBD2 matches 10 bases. J gave up 2 bases and V 0 bases, and 3 bases lay outside the gene matches. The CDR3 loop spans 16 amino acids. Germline CDR1 SGHTS, CDR2 YDEGEE. CDR3 in DNA: TGTGCCAGCAGCTTGGGAGCGGGAGGGATCACAGATACGCAGTATTTT. This gives the protein CASSLGAGGITDTQYF.

The chain combines TRBV5-1 with TRBJ2-3; 7 bases agree with TRBD1. The CDR3 has 14 amino acids. The junction had 4 bases not matched to a gene; V was cut back by 4 bases and J by 2 bases. Germline assignment: CDR1 SGHRS and CDR2 YFSETQ. CDR3 loop: CASSQGQNTDTQYF. The CDR3 DNA is TGCGCCAGCAGCCAGGGACAGAACACAGATACGCAGTATTTT.

The chain links TRBV5-1 to TRBJ2-7; maybe TRBD1 (6 bases). V was cut by 1 base and J by 6 bases, with 11 bases left in between. The CDR3 is made up of 13 amino acids. CDR1 and CDR2 from the germline V gene are SGHRS and YFSETQ. CDR3 nucleotides: TGCGCCAGCAGCTTGCTCAGGGGTGGCGAGCAGTACTTC. The encoded protein is CASSLLRGGEQYF.

The chain employs TRBV7-2 and TRBJ1-4; no definite D call. Trimming left V 2 bases short and J 4 bases short, with 11 bases between. Germline CDR1 SGHTA, CDR2 FQGNSA. The CDR3 consists of 15 residues. CDR3 DNA sequence: TGTGCCAGCAGCTTACAAGCTCTTGGTAATGAAAAACTGTTTTTT. It is translated as CASSLQALGNEKLFF.

The rearrangement uses TRBV19 and TRBJ2-3; 12 positions match TRBD1. With V trimmed by 5 bases and J by 7 bases, 13 bases remained unmatched. The CDR3 is 17 residues long. Germline CDR1 is LNHDA and CDR2 is SQIVND (reference sequence). CDR3 DNA: TGTGCCAGTAGTCCGACTACAGGGACAGGGGGCGCGAATACGCAGTATTTT. Translated, it gives CASSPTTGTGGANTQYF.

J is TRBJ2-1 and V is TRBV19; TRBD2 aligns across 13 bases. The CDR3 consists of 16 residues. V lost 6 bases and J lost 1; bases outside the gene matches: 3. Germline V lookup: CDR1 LNHDA, CDR2 SQIVND (reference sequence). CDR3: CASSRTSGSSYNEQFF. As DNA, the CDR3 is TGTGCCAGTAGCCGGACTAGCGGGAGTTCCTACAATGAGCAGTTCTTC.

This clone came up a few times. The gene calls are TRBV7-8 and TRBJ2-5; 8 bases map to TRBD1. The last part of the DNA fits TRBJ2-7 better; the J call may be wrong. Germline values: CDR1 SGHVS, CDR2 FQNEAQ. The CDR3 contains 14 residues. The CDR3 DNA reads as TGTGCCAGCAGCACGCGGACAGGGTGGGACGAGCAGTACTTC. Translating it yields CASSTRTGWDEQYF.

This sequence joins TRBV28 and TRBJ2-5, with TRBD2 as a possible D gene (7 bases). The end of the DNA aligns better with TRBJ2-7, so the J call may be wrong. This CDR3 has 16 residues. In germline, CDR1 is MDHEN, CDR2 SYDVKM. CDR3 region: CASSLWGGGRGSEQYF. The CDR3 nucleotides read TGTGCCAGCAGTTTATGGGGGGGCGGGAGAGGTTCCGAGCAGTACTTC.

This chain links TRBV28 with TRBJ1-2, with 8 bases matching TRBD1. The germline CDR1 and CDR2 sequences are MDHEN and SYDVKM. The CDR3 length is 16 residues. With 2 bases clipped from V and 8 bases from J, the junction kept 13 bases outside the gene matches. The CDR3 loop is CASSLPTQGARKGYTF. The DNA of the CDR3 is TGTGCCAGCAGTTTACCCACCCAGGGGGCGCGGAAGGGCTACACCTTC.